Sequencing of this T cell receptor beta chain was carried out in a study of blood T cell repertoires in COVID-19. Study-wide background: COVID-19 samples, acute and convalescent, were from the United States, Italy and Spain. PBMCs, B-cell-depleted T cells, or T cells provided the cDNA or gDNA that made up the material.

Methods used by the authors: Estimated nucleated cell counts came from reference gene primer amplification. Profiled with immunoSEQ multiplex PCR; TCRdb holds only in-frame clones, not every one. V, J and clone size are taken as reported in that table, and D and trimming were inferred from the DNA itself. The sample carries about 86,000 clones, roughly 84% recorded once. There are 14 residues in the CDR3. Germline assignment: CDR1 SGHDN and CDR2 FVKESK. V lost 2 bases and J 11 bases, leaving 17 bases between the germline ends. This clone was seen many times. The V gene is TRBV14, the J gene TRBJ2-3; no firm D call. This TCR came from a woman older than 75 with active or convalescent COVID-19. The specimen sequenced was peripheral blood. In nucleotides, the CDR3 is TGTGCCAGCAGCCAACTCGATCCGGGTCGAGGGCAGTATTTT. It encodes CASSQLDPGRGQYF.